These T cell receptor beta chains were read from a single sample in a study of blood T cell repertoires in COVID-19. The assay was immunoSEQ multiplex PCR, and TCRdb's table has in-frame clones only and misses some. The sample has roughly 160,000 clones; more than 90% are singletons. The sequenced material came from peripheral blood. The receptor set was obtained from a man in his fifties or sixties with acute or convalescent COVID-19. The CDR3 runs from the conserved cysteine through the conserved F or W. The order of the fields is D gene, clone size, V gene, J gene, CDR3 DNA, CDR3 protein. D genes are given only for firm matches. Some rows mark clone size as missing; the rest say once, few, many or name a class of expanded clone.

TRBD2,.,TRBV28,TRBJ2-1,TGTGCCAGCAGTTTATTTACGGGGGGGCAAAATGAGCAGTTCTTC,CASSLFTGGQNEQFF
.,.,TRBV7-3,TRBJ2-2,TGTGCCAGCAGTCCCACTAGACTTCACACCGGGGAGCTGTTTTTT,CASSPTRLHTGELFF
.,few,TRBV3-1/TRBV3-2,TRBJ2-3,TGTGCCAGCAGCCCCCGCGGACAGTCTAGCACAGATACGCAGTATTTT,CASSPRGQSSTDTQYF
.,.,TRBV9,TRBJ1-2,TGTGCCAGCAGCTCATCATACTATGGCTACACCTTC,CASSSSYYGYTF
.,.,TRBV12-3/TRBV12-4,TRBJ1-4,TGTGCCAGCAGGGACGGGATAGAAAAACTGTTTTTT,CASRDGIEKLFF
.,.,TRBV7-9,TRBJ2-7,TGTGCCAGCAGCTTAGGGACAGCGACCTACGAGCAGTACTTC,CASSLGTATYEQYF
TRBD2,.,TRBV11-1,TRBJ2-1,TGTGCCAGCTTACGATCTAGCGGCGTCTACAATGAGCAGTTCTTC,CASLRSSGVYNEQFF
.,.,TRBV29-1,TRBJ1-2,TGCAGCGTTGAGAGAGGTGTCTATGGCTACACCTTC,CSVERGVYGYTF
TRBD1,.,TRBV9,TRBJ1-2,TGTGCCAGCAGCTCTCCGGGACAGCCCTATGGCTACACCTTC,CASSSPGQPYGYTF
.,.,TRBV13,TRBJ1-1,TGTGCCAGCAGCTCCGTTATAGGCCGCTATGGAGGTGAAGCTTTCTTT,CASSSVIGRYGGEAFF
TRBD1,.,TRBV2,TRBJ2-4,TGTGCCAGCAGTGATCTAGGACAGGATAACGTGAAGTACTTC,CASSDLGQDNVKYF
.,.,TRBV29-1,TRBJ1-1,TGCAGCGTTCACAGGGTCACTGAAGCTTTCTTT,CSVHRVTEAFF
TRBD1,.,TRBV27,TRBJ1-2,TGTGCCAGCAGTTTTGCGGGACAGGGGTCCTATGGCTACACCTTC,CASSFAGQGSYGYTF
TRBD1,.,TRBV5-1,TRBJ1-1,TGCGCCAGCAGCTTGGATGCAGGGGGGAACACTGAAGCTTTCTTT,CASSLDAGGNTEAFF
.,once,TRBV27,TRBJ1-6,TGTGCCAGCAGTTTTCTGGGTGACAGATATAATTCACCCCTCCACTTT,CASSFLGDRYNSPLHF
TRBD2,.,TRBV28,TRBJ2-3,TGTGCCAGCAGTTACGTTAGCGGGGGGGCCGTGGATACGCAGTATTTT,CASSYVSGGAVDTQYF
.,.,TRBV9,TRBJ2-2,TGTGCCAGCAGCGTTTCTACGGGACTCGCCGGGACCGGGGAGCTGTTTTTT,CASSVSTGLAGTGELFF
TRBD1,.,TRBV15,TRBJ2-2,TGTGCCACCAGCAGAGATCCTGACAGGGTTTATGCCGGGGAGCTGTTTTTT,CATSRDPDRVYAGELFF
.,.,TRBV5-6,TRBJ1-2,TGTGCCAGCAGCTTGGGTACAGGGCCCCACCATGGCTACACCTTC,CASSLGTGPHHGYTF
TRBD1,.,TRBV2,TRBJ1-6,TGTGCCAGCAGTGGGGAGACAGGGAAAAATTCACCCCTCCACTTT,CASSGETGKNSPLHF
.,.,TRBV5-4,TRBJ1-6,TGTGCCAGCAGGTTTGGGGGGAGCAGTAATTCACCCCTCCACTTT,CASRFGGSSNSPLHF
.,.,TRBV10-3,TRBJ1-6,TGTGCCATCAGTGACGGAGTATCCTATAATTCACCCCTCCACTTT,CAISDGVSYNSPLHF
TRBD1,once,TRBV6-1,TRBJ2-7,TGTGCCAGCAGTGGTCCCGGACAGGGGATGGGCTACGAGCAGTACTTC,CASSGPGQGMGYEQYF
TRBD2,.,TRBV5-4,TRBJ2-3,TGTGCCAGCAGCCTGGGACTAGCGGGCGCTAGCACAGATACGCAGTATTTT,CASSLGLAGASTDTQYF
.,.,TRBV27,TRBJ1-3,TGTGCCAGCGGAGAAATCTCTGGAAACACCATATATTTT,CASGEISGNTIYF
.,.,TRBV5-1,TRBJ2-5,TGCGCCAGCAGCTTGGGCTCCACGGGAGAGACCCAGTACTTC,CASSLGSTGETQYF
.,.,TRBV7-2,TRBJ2-6,TGTGCCAGCAGCTTAGTCGCAGGGATCTTCTCTGGGGCCAACGTCCTGACTTTC,CASSLVAGIFSGANVLTF
TRBD1,.,TRBV9,TRBJ1-5,TGTGCCAGCAGCGCGACAGGGGTTCAGCCCCAGCATTTT,CASSATGVQPQHF
TRBD1,.,TRBV29-1,TRBJ1-1,TGCAGCGCTCAGGGGGCTAATGAAGCTTTCTTT,CSAQGANEAFF
.,.,TRBV5-1,TRBJ2-5,TGCGCCAGCAGCTTGGGACAGATCCAAGAGACCCAGTACTTC,CASSLGQIQETQYF
TRBD2,.,TRBV9,TRBJ2-1,TGTGCCAGCAGCGTTAGCGGGGACGCCCGTTCTAATGAGCAGTTCTTC,CASSVSGDARSNEQFF
.,.,TRBV9,TRBJ2-5,TGTGCCAGCAGCCAGGCCCAAGGGGGTAGGGAGACCCAGTACTTC,CASSQAQGGRETQYF
TRBD1,.,TRBV27,TRBJ1-2,TGTGCCAGCAGTTTATCCCGGACAGGGGACATGGGCTACACCTTC,CASSLSRTGDMGYTF
TRBD1,.,TRBV7-9,TRBJ2-6,TGTGCCAGCAGCCCCGTGACAGGGCCCGGGGCCAACGTCCTGACTTTC,CASSPVTGPGANVLTF
TRBD1,.,TRBV7-8,TRBJ1-4,TGTGCCAGCAGCTTGACTGGGACAGACCCTAATGAAAAACTGTTTTTT,CASSLTGTDPNEKLFF
.,once,TRBV4-3,TRBJ2-4,TGCGCCAGCAGCCAGTCACTAGGAAACATTCAGTACTTC,CASSQSLGNIQYF
.,.,TRBV6-5,TRBJ2-4,TGTGCCAGTCCCTCATCCGGAGGGGGCGCCCAGTACTTC,CASPSSGGGAQYF
TRBD1,.,TRBV25-1,TRBJ2-3,TGTGCCAGCACCCAGACAGGGTGGGGCACAGATACGCAGTATTTT,CASTQTGWGTDTQYF
TRBD1,.,TRBV28,TRBJ2-7,TGTGCCAGCAGCTCAGGGGGCGGTTACGAGCAGTACTTC,CASSSGGGYEQYF
.,few,TRBV10-2,TRBJ1-2,TGCGCCAGCAGTGAGCGAGGTTCCCCTAACTATGGCTACACCTTC,CASSERGSPNYGYTF
TRBD1,.,TRBV28,TRBJ1-1,TGTGCCAGCAGTTCGTCACTCCCGGGACAGGAGAACACTGAAGCTTTCTTT,CASSSSLPGQENTEAFF
.,.,TRBV2,TRBJ1-1,TGTGCCAGCAGGGGGGGTTTCATATCGAACACTGAAGCTTTCTTT,CASRGGFISNTEAFF
.,.,TRBV5-4,TRBJ2-7,TGTGCCAGCAGCTTGGAAGTGGGGAGCTCCTACGAGCAGTACTTC,CASSLEVGSSYEQYF
TRBD1,.,TRBV5-6,TRBJ1-2,TGTGCCAGCAGCTGGGACAGACGGGGCTACACCTTC,CASSWDRRGYTF
TRBD1,.,TRBV28,TRBJ1-5,TGTGCCAGCAGTTACAGGGGGCGCGGGGTTCAGCCCCAGCATTTT,CASSYRGRGVQPQHF
TRBD1,.,TRBV19,TRBJ1-1,TGTGCCATTGACAGGGGTCTGAACACTGAAGCTTTCTTT,CAIDRGLNTEAFF
.,.,TRBV6-2/TRBV6-3,TRBJ2-1,TGTGCCAGCAGTTCCGCAGGAATTGCCTACAATGAGCAGTTCTTC,CASSSAGIAYNEQFF
.,many,TRBV28,TRBJ2-5,TGTGCCAGCACCTTGGCTAGGAAAGAGACCCAGTACTTC,CASTLARKETQYF
.,.,TRBV7-2,TRBJ2-1,TGTGCCAGCAGCTCCACCCCAGGCGAGCAGTTCTTC,CASSSTPGEQFF
.,.,TRBV18,TRBJ1-4,TGTGCCAGCTCACGGGACATTGCAACTAATGAAAAACTGTTTTTT,CASSRDIATNEKLFF
TRBD2,.,TRBV19,TRBJ2-7,TGTGCCAGTAGTATTTCGGGGACTAGCTTCTCCGAGCAGTACTTC,CASSISGTSFSEQYF
TRBD1,.,TRBV19,TRBJ1-5,TGTGCCAGTAGTCAGGGACAGATCTTTAATCAGCCCCAGCATTTT,CASSQGQIFNQPQHF
.,.,TRBV27,TRBJ1-5,TGTGCCAGCAGTTTATCAAGGCCGACTAATCAGCCCCAGCATTTT,CASSLSRPTNQPQHF